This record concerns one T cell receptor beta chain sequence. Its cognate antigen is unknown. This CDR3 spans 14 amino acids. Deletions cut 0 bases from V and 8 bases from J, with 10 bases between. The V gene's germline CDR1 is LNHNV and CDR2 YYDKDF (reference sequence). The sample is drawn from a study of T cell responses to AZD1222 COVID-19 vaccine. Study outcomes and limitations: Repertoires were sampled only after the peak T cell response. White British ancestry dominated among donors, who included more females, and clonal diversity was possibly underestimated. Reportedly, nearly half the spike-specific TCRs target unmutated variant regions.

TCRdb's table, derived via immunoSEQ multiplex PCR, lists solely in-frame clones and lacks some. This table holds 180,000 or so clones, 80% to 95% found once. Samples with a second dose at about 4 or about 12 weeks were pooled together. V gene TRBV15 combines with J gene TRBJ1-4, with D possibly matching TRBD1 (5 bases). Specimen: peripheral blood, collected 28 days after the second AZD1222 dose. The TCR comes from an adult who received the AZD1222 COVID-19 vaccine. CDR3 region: CATSRDGAGEKLFF. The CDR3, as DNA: TGTGCCACCAGCAGAGATGGAGCAGGGGAAAAACTGTTTTTT.